The T cell receptor (beta chain) under discussion was sequenced for a study of vaccination and CD4 T cells after COVID-19. Study-wide background: Overlapping spike peptides served as the stimulus for the cells. These peptides came from SARS-CoV-2 and from the common cold coronaviruses HCoV-NL63, HCoV-OC43 and HCoV-229E.

Specified treatment: 10-day PBMC culture with coronavirus spike peptide pools or control peptides (ViraFEST assay). For ViraFEST, peptide pools expanded antigen-specific T cells, after which the TCRs were sequenced. Cultured CD4+ T cells had their DNA profiled by the Oncomine TCR Beta short-read assay. TCRdb reprocessed the PCR reads via MiXCR and lists one record per CDR3 protein. The top ten hold 7.8% of the sample, which has about 20,000 distinct CDR3 sequences, less than 65% seen once. Per the germline V gene, CDR1 is LNHDA and CDR2 is SQIVND (reference sequence). V was pared by 6 bases and J by 4 bases, with 6 bases of the junction left unmatched. The CDR3 has 14 amino acids. Points on this clonotype: Its antigen is not identified.

Study results and limitations: Analysis covered relatively few convalescent patients and lacked any early post-infection timepoints. Median SARS-CoV-2-reactive clonotype numbers rose nonsignificantly, 21 to 38.

Sequences were obtained from CD4+ T cells from blood, cultured in vitro. V usage is TRBV19 and J usage is TRBJ1-5, with TRBD1 matching over 7 bases. This sequence originates from a human donor who had recovered from COVID-19. CDR3 coding DNA: TGTGCCAGTAGCGACAGGGCGAGGAATCAGCCCCAGCATTTT. It encodes CASSDRARNQPQHF.